This T cell receptor beta chain was recorded in a study of technical replicates of blood from a few donors. Assay used: immunoSEQ multiplex PCR; TCRdb lists only in-frame clones, some missing. This table has about 80,000 clones, about 97% appearing once. V lost 7 bases to trimming and J lost 5 bases; unmatched junction nucleotides: 9. Germline V gene sequence: CDR1 MNHNS, CDR2 SASEGT. CDR3 length: 14 residues. This TCR was recovered from a human donor in good health. The chain uses TRBV6-1 and TRBJ1-2; 8 nucleotides align to TRBD1. The source material was T cells isolated from PBMCs. The CDR3, as DNA: TGTGCCAGCATCCCCTGGACAGGGTCATATGGCTACACCTTC. Encoded protein: CASIPWTGSYGYTF.